The clone carrying this TCR beta chain appeared a single time. The data were produced by immunoSEQ multiplex PCR, yet TCRdb's version contains in-frame clones alone and is incomplete. The repertoire includes over 85,000 clones, 92% of them detected once, and under 3% sits in the top ten. This sample was included in a study of control samples from healthy donors and cancer patients. The CDR3 has 12 residues. Looked up from germline, CDR1 is MNHNS and CDR2 is SASEGT. Trimming removed 7 bases at V and 5 bases at J, with 8 bases between. The V and J genes are TRBV6-1 and TRBJ1-4; D call uncertain. Sample: blood. This TCR was recovered from a young woman in good health. CDR3 in amino acids: CASIGGNEKLFF. The DNA for the CDR3 is TGTGCCAGCATTGGAGGAAATGAAAAACTGTTTTTT.